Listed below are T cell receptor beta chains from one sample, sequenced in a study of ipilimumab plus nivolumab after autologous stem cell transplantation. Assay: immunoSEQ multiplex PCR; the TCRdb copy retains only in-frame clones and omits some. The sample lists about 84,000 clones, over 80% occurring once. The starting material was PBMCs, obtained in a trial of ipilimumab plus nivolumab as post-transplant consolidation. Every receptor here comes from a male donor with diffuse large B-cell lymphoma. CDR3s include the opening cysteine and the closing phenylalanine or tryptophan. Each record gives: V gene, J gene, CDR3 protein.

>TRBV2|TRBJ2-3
CGERRTDTQYF
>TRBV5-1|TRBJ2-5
CASTEAGGQQETQYF
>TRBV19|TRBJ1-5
CASSPQGGVDQPQHF
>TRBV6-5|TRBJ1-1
CASRPREKGTEAFF
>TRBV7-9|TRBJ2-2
CASSSAASGTGELFF
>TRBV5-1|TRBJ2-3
CASSPTGGGTDTQYF
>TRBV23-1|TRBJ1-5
CASSQPPGRRSNQPQHF
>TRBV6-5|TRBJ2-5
CASSRTILETQYF
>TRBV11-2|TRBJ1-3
CASSESKYTIYF
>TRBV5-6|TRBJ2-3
CASRPGFGTDTQYF
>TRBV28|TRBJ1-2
CASSFSGTANSNYGYTF
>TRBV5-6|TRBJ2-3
CASSQGRTDTQYF
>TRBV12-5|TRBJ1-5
CASGFDSNQPQHF